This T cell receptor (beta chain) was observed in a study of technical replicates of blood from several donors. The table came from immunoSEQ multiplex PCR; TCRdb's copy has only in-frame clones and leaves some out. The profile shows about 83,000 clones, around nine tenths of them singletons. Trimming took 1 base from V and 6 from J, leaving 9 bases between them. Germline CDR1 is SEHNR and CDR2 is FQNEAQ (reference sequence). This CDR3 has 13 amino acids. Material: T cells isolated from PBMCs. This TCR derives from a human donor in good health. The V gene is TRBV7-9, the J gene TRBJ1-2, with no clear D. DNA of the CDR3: TGTGCCAGCAGCTTAGGAGCAGGTAATGGCTACACCTTC. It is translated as CASSLGAGNGYTF.